The 11 T cell receptor beta chains given below trace back to one sample, sequenced in a study of blood T cells in healthy people across ages (dated by TCRdb to between 2014 and 2016). Library preparation was by 5' RACE. TCRdb records Illumina HiSeq 2500 as the sequencer. A second PCR of about 7 to 12 cycles was performed with a sample-barcoded 5' primer and a J-beta primer mix. Starting from the raw public reads, TCRdb applied fastp trimming at Q25, assembled clones with MiXCR and retained in-frame beta chains. Each CDR3 protein gets just one entry, which takes the most common genes and DNA from the rows behind it. The sample yields around 710,000 distinct CDR3 sequences; 40% to 45% were counted once. The leading ten clones occupy approximately 22% of the sample. Sequenced input: blood. These receptors came from a woman between 55 and 75 years old in good health.

Notes on this clonotype: The junction differs from germline at one of its ends, possibly a read error. The CDR3 protein is CAGSEGDSLEQFF. CDR3 nucleotide sequence: TGTGCCGGCAGTGAAGGGGACAGCTTAGAGCAGTTCTTC. The chain carries TRBV2 and TRBJ2-1; 7 bases map to TRBD1. This CDR3 comprises 13 residues. Per the germline V gene, CDR1 is SNHLY and CDR2 is FYNNEI.

This clonotype was recorded a few times. V usage is TRBV6-2 or TRBV6-3 and J usage is TRBJ2-7, with D unresolved. The germline V and J ends were trimmed by 6 bases and 3 bases, with 12 bases remaining between them. The CDR3 covers 13 residues. The germline V gene encodes CDR1 MNHEY and CDR2 SVGEGT. CDR3 loop: CASRTRAVYEQYF. In nucleotides, the CDR3 is TGTGCCAGCAGGACAAGGGCTGTCTACGAGCAGTACTTC.

This clonotype occurred many times. J is TRBJ2-7 and V is TRBV7-9, with TRBD2 matching 7 bases. CDR1 is SEHNR, CDR2 FQNEAQ, per germline (reference sequence). This CDR3 contains 14 residues. V lost 3 bases and J lost 0; bases outside the gene matches: 2. CDR3 bases: TGTGCCAGCAGCTTGGGGGGGGTCTCCTACGAGCAGTACTTC. Translating it yields CASSLGGVSYEQYF.

This clonotype was seen only a few times. The gene calls are TRBV9 and TRBJ1-2, with 7 bases aligning to TRBD1. The CDR3 has 17 residues. Germline loops: CDR1 SGDLS, CDR2 YYNGEE. Losses at the gene ends were 0 bases for V and 0 bases for J; bases not matched to a gene: 8. The CDR3 DNA reads as TGTGCCAGCAGCGTAGGAGGAGTGGGACAGACTAACTATGGCTACACCTTC. It translates to CASSVGGVGQTNYGYTF.

This clonotype was seen repeatedly, ten times or more. The chain combines TRBV29-1 with TRBJ2-3, with D tentatively TRBD2 (5 bases). The CDR3 length is 11 residues. The ends were cut back, 6 bases at V and 8 bases at J, with 12 bases in the middle. In germline, CDR1 is SQVTM, CDR2 ANQGSEA. The chain's CDR3 is CSVGLSATQYF. The CDR3 DNA is TGCAGCGTAGGACTGTCAGCTACGCAGTATTTT.

V usage is TRBV7-9 and J usage is TRBJ2-3, with D unresolved. Per the germline V gene, CDR1 is SEHNR and CDR2 is FQNEAQ (reference sequence). Trimming took off 2 bases at V and 0 bases at J, with 9 bases between the two ends. The CDR3 totals 15 residues. CDR3: CASSLRVQSTDTQYF. The CDR3 DNA reads as TGTGCCAGCAGCTTACGGGTACAGAGCACAGATACGCAGTATTTT.

The chain joins TRBV14 to TRBJ1-5, with D uncertain. Trimming stripped 3 bases from V and 7 bases from J, with 10 bases between. The CDR3 loop spans 13 amino acids. Germline CDR1 reads SGHDN; CDR2 reads FVKESK. Written as DNA, the CDR3 is TGTGCCAGCAGCCAGACCGGTGGGCAGCCCCAGCATTTT. Its translation is CASSQTGGQPQHF.

This chain uses TRBV2 with TRBJ1-3, with D perhaps TRBD1 (6 bases). V lost 5 bases and J 0 bases, leaving 8 bases between the germline ends. Germline-derived CDR1 and CDR2 are SNHLY and FYNNEI. The CDR3 contains 14 residues. The CDR3 DNA is TGTGCCAGCAGTTTGACAGGCTCTGGAAACACCATATATTTT. Its protein product is CASSLTGSGNTIYF. Full variable domain (remainder filled in from reference TRBV2 and TRBJ1-3): EPEVTQTPSHQVTQMGQEVILRCVPISNHLYFYWYRQILGQKVEFLVSFYNNEISEKSEIFDDQFSVERPDGSNFTLKIRSTKLEDSAMYFCASSLTGSGNTIYFGEGSWLTVV.

The V call is TRBV4-3, the J call TRBJ2-4; D ambiguous. Germline V gene sequence: CDR1 LGHNA, CDR2 YSLEER. V was trimmed by 0 bases and J by 2 bases, leaving 14 bases between them. The CDR3 extends over 17 amino acids. CDR3 in DNA: TGCGCCAGCAGCCAAGATTTTCTAACTCCCCCCAAAAACATTCAGTACTTC. It is translated as CASSQDFLTPPKNIQYF.

The sample holds a few counts of this clonotype. The V gene is TRBV20-1, the J gene TRBJ2-5; a possible D gene is TRBD1 (6 bases). This CDR3 region has 13 residues. Trimming left V 4 bases short and J 4 bases short, with 13 bases between. Germline V CDR1 and CDR2: DFQATT, SNEGSKA (reference sequence). This CDR3 is CSATVGGTETQYF. The CDR3 DNA reads TGCAGTGCTACCGTAGGGGGAACAGAGACCCAGTACTTC.

This clonotype appeared a few times. This chain links TRBV5-1 with TRBJ1-1; D gene ambiguous. V lost 4 bases and J lost 5, with 18 bases in between. In germline, CDR1 is SGHRS, CDR2 YFSETQ. This CDR3 comprises 15 residues. CDR3 DNA: TGCGCCAGCAGCCAGGTAGGAAGCAAGGGAACTGAAGCTTTCTTT. Translating it yields CASSQVGSKGTEAFF.